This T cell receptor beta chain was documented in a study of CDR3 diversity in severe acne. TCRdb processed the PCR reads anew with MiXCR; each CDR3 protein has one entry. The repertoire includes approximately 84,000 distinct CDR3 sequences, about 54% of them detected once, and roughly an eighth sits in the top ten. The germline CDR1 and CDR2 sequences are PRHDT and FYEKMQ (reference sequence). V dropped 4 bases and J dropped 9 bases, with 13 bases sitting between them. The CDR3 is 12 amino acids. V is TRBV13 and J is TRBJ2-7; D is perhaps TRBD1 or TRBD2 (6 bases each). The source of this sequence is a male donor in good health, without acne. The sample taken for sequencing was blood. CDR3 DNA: TGTGCCAGCAGCTACGGGGGCCACTGGCAGTACTTC. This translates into CASSYGGHWQYF.